This TCR beta chain is from a study of blood T cell repertoires in COVID-19. In its sample, this clone was seen once. In the original workflow: Amplification of reference gene primers was used by the study to estimate nucleated cell counts. Profiling relied on immunoSEQ multiplex PCR, and the TCRdb table lists in-frame clones only, not all of them. From that table come the V and J calls and clone size; the DNA was used to work out D and trimming. This sample yields 350,000 to 450,000 clones, of which around 87% are seen a single time; about 2.3% belongs to the top ten. Trimming shortened V by 7 bases and J by 7 bases, and 14 bases separated the two germline ends. This CDR3 has 12 residues.

The sample consisted of peripheral blood. The clonotype originates from an older woman with COVID-19, enrolled during active disease. This rearrangement joins TRBV6-7 to TRBJ2-7, with D possibly matching TRBD2 (5 bases). TRBV6-7 has ORF status, its function being uncertain. The CDR3 DNA reads TGTGCCAGCACCCCCAAAACGGGAGAGCAGTACTTC. The encoded protein is CASTPKTGEQYF.